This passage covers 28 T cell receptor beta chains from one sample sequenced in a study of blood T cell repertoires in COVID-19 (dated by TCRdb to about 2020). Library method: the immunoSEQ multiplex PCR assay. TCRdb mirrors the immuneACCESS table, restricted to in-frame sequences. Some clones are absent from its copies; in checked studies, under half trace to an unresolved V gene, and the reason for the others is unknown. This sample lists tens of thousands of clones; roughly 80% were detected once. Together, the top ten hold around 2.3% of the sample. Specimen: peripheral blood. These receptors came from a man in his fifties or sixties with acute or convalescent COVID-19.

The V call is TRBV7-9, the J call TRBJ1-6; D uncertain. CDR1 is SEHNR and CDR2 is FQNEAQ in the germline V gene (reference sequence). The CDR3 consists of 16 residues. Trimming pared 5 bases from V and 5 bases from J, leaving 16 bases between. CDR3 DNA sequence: TGTGCCAGCAGCCACTCTCTAGGAGGCAATAATTCACCCCTCCACTTT. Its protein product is CASSHSLGGNNSPLHF.

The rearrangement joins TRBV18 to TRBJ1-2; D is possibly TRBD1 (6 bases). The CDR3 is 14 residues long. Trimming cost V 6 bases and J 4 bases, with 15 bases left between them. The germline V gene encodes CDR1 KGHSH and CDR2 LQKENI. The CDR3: CASSSQDSTYGYTF. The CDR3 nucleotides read TGTGCCAGCTCCTCACAGGACAGTACCTATGGCTACACCTTC.

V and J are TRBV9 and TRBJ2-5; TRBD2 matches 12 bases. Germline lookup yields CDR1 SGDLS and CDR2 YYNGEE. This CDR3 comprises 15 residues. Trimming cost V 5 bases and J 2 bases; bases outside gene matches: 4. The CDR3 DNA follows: TGTGCCAGCAGTTGGACTAGCGGGGAGCAAGAGACCCAGTACTTC. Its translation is CASSWTSGEQETQYF. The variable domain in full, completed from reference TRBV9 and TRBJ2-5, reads DSGVTQTPKHLITATGQRVTLRCSPRSGDLSVYWYQQSLDQGLQFLIQYYNGEERAKGNILERFSAQQFPDLHSELNLSSLELGDSALYFCASSWTSGEQETQYFGPGTRLLVL.

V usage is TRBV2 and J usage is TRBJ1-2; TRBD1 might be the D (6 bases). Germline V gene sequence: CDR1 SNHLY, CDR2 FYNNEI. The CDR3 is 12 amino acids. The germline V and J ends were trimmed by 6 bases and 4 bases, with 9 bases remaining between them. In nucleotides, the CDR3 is TGTGCCAGCAGGGACAGTCTCTATGGCTACACCTTC. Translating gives CASRDSLYGYTF.

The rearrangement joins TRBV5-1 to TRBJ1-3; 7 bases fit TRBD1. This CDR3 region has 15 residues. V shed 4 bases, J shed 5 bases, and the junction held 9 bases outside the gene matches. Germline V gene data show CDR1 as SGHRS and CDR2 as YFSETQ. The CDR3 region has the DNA TGCGCCAGCAGCACAGGGGACGGAGGAAGAAACACCATATATTTT. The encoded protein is CASSTGDGGRNTIYF.

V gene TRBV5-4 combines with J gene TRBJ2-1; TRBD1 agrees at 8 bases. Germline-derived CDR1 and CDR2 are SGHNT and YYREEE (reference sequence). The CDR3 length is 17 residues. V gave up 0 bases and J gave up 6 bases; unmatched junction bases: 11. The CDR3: CASSLAGGQGAGNEQFF. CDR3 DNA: TGTGCCAGCAGCTTGGCGGGTGGGCAGGGGGCCGGCAATGAGCAGTTCTTC.

CDR3 in amino acids: CAIRDRDRGNQETQYF. CDR3 in DNA: TGTGCCATCAGAGATAGGGACAGGGGGAACCAAGAGACCCAGTACTTC. This rearrangement joins TRBV10-3 to TRBJ2-5, with 11 bases aligning to TRBD1. Germline V lookup: CDR1 ENHRY, CDR2 SYGVKD. V gave up 6 bases and J gave up 0 bases; unmatched junction bases: 6. The CDR3 has 16 residues.

CDR3 nucleotides: TGTGCCAGCTCACCACCCCGGGACTCCTACGAGCAGTACTTC. The encoded protein is CASSPPRDSYEQYF. V usage is TRBV18 and J usage is TRBJ2-7, with TRBD2 as a possible D gene (5 bases). V was trimmed by 0 bases and J by 0 bases, leaving 6 bases between them. The CDR3 is 14 amino acids. The germline V gene encodes CDR1 KGHSH and CDR2 LQKENI.

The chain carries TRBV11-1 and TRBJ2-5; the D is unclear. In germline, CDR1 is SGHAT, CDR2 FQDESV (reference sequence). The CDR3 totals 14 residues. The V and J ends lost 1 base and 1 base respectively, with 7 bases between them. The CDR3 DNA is TGTGCCAGCAGCTTAGTTGCCAGCCAAGAGACCCAGTACTTC. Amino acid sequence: CASSLVASQETQYF.

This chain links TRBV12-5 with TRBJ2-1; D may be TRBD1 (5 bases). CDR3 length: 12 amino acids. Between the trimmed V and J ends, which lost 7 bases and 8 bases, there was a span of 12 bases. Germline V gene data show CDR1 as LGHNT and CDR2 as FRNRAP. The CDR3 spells CASEAGWDEQFF. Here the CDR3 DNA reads TGTGCTAGTGAAGCAGGGTGGGATGAGCAGTTCTTC. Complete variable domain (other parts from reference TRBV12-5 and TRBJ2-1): DARVTQTPRHKVTEMGQEVTMRCQPILGHNTVFWYRQTMMQGLELLAYFRNRAPLDDSGMPKDRFSAEMPDATLATLKIQPSEPRDSAVYFCASEAGWDEQFFGPGTRLTVL.

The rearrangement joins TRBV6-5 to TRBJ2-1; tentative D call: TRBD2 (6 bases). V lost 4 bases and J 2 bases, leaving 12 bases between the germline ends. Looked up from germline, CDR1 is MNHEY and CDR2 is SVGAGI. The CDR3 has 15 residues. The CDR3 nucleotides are TGTGCCAGCAGTTCTTTCGGGGGACCCTACAATGAGCAGTTCTTC. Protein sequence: CASSSFGGPYNEQFF.

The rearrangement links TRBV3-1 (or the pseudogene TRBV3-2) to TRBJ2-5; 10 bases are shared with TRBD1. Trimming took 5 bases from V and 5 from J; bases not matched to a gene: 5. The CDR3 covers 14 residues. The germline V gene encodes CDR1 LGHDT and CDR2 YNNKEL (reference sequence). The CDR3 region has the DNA TGTGCCAGCAGCTTGACAGGGGGCGGGGAGACCCAGTACTTC. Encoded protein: CASSLTGGGETQYF.

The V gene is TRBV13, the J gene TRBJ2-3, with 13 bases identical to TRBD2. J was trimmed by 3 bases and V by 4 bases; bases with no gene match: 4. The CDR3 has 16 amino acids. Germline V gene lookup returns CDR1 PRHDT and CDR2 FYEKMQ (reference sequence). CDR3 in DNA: TGTGCCAGCAGCTCCCCGACTAGCGGGGGGACAGATACGCAGTATTTT. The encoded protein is CASSSPTSGGTDTQYF.

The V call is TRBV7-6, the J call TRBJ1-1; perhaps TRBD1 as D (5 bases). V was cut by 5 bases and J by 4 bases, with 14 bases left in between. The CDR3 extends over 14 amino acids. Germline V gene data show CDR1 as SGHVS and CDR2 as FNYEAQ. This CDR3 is CASSLWGRGTEAFF. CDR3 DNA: TGTGCCAGCAGCCTCTGGGGGAGGGGCACTGAAGCTTTCTTT.

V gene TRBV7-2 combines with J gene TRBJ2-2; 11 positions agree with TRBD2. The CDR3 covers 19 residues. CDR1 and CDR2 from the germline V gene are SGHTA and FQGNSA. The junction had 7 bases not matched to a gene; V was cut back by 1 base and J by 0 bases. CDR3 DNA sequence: TGTGCCAGCAGCTTAGAATTAGCGGGAGGGTTTACGAACACCGGGGAGCTGTTTTTT. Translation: CASSLELAGGFTNTGELFF.

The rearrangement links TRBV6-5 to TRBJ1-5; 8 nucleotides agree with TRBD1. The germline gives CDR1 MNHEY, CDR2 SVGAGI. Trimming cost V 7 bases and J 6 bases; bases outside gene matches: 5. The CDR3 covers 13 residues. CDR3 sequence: CASKAGGGQPQHF. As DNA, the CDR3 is TGTGCCAGCAAGGCAGGGGGCGGTCAGCCCCAGCATTTT.

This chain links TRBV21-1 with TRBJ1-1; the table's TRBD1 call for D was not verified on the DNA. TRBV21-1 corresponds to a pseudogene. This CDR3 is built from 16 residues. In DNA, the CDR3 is TGTGCCAGCAGCATAAGGCAAGGCAGGGCGAACACTGAAGCTTTCTTT. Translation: CASSIRQGRANTEAFF.

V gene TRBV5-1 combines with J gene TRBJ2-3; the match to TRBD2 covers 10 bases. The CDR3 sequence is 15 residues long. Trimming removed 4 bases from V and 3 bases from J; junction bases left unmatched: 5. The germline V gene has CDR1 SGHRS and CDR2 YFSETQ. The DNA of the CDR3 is TGCGCCAGCAGCCTACAGCGGGGGGGAACAGATACGCAGTATTTT. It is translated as CASSLQRGGTDTQYF.

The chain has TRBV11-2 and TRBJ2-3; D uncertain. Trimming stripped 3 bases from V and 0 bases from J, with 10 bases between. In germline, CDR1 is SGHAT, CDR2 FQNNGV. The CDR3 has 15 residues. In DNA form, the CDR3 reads TGTGCCAGCAGCTTGTTTAGTCGGAGCACAGATACGCAGTATTTT. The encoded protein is CASSLFSRSTDTQYF. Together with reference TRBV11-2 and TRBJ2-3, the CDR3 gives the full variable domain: EAGVAQSPRYKIIEKRQSVAFWCNPISGHATLYWYQQILGQGPKLLIQFQNNGVVDDSQLPKDRFSAERLKGVDSTLKIQPAKLEDSAVYLCASSLFSRSTDTQYFGPGTRLTVL.

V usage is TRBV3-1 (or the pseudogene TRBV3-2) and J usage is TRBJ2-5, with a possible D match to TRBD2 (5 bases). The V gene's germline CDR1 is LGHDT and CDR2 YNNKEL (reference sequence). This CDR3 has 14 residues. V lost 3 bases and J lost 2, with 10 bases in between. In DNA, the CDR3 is TGTGCCAGCAGCCAGCGGGCCCAGCAAGAGACCCAGTACTTC. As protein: CASSQRAQQETQYF.

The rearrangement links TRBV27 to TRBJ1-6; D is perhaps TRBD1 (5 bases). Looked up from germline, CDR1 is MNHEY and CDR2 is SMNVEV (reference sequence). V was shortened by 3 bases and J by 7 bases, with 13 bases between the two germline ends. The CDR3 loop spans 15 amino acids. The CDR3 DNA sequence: TGTGCCAGCAGTTTCACGACAGAAACCAATTCACCCCTCCACTTT. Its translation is CASSFTTETNSPLHF.

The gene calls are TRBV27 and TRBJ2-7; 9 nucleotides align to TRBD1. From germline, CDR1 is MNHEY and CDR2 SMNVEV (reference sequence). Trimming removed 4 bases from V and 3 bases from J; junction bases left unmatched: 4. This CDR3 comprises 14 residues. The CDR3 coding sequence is TGTGCCAGCAGTTCGGGACAGGGATTCTACGAGCAGTACTTC. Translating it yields CASSSGQGFYEQYF.

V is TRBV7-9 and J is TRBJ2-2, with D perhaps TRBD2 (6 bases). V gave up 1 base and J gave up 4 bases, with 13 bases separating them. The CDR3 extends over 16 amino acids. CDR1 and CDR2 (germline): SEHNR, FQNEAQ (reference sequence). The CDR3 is CASSLGGENPTGELFF. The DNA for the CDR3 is TGTGCCAGCAGCTTAGGGGGGGAAAACCCCACCGGGGAGCTGTTTTTT.

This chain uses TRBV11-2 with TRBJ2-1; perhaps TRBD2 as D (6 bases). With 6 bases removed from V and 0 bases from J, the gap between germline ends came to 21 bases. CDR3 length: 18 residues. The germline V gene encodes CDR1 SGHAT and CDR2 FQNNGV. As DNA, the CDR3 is TGTGCCAGCAGTATTACGCGTTGGGACTCCAGCTCCTACAATGAGCAGTTCTTC. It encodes CASSITRWDSSSYNEQFF.

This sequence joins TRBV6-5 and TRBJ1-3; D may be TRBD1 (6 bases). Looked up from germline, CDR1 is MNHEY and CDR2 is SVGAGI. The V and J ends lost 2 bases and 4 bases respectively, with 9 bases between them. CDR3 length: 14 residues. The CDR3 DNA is TGTGCCAGCAGTTACGGACAGTGGGGAAACACCATATATTTT. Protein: CASSYGQWGNTIYF.

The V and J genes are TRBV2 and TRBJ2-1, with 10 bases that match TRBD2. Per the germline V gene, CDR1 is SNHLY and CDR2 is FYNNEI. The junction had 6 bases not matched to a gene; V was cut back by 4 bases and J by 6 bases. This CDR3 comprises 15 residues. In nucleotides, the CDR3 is TGTGCCAGCAGTGTCAGGACTAGCGGAGTCAATGAGCAGTTCTTC. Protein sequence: CASSVRTSGVNEQFF. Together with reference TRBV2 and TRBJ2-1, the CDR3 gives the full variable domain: EPEVTQTPSHQVTQMGQEVILRCVPISNHLYFYWYRQILGQKVEFLVSFYNNEISEKSEIFDDQFSVERPDGSNFTLKIRSTKLEDSAMYFCASSVRTSGVNEQFFGPGTRLTVL.

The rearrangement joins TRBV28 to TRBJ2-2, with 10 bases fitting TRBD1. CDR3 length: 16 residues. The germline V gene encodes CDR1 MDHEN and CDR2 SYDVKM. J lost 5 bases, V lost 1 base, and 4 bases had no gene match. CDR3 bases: TGTGCCAGCAGTTTATACGACAGGGGGCAAACCGGGGAGCTGTTTTTT. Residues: CASSLYDRGQTGELFF.

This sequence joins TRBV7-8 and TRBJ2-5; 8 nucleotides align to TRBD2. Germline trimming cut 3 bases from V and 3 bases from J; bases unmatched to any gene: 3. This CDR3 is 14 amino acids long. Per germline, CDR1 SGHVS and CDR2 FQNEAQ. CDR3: CASSLRRGEETQYF. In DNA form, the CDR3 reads TGTGCCAGCAGCTTGAGGCGGGGGGAAGAGACCCAGTACTTC.